These T cell receptor beta chains were read from a single sample in a study of shared clonotypes between healthy human individuals. Produced via immunoSEQ multiplex PCR; TCRdb's table is partial and in-frame only. This repertoire shows about 2.4 million clones, under 95% found once; its top ten account for approximately 0.35%. Sequenced: naive CD4+ T cells from PBMCs. The receptors stem from a man aged 18-30 years in good health. Some clones in this sample may be carry-over from other donors' samples. CDR3s include the opening cysteine and the closing phenylalanine or tryptophan. Each record gives: D gene, clone size, J gene, V gene, CDR3 DNA, CDR3 protein. A D gene is named only where the DNA matches it firmly. Expanded clones get a size class; other rows say once, few or many, or leave the size out.

.	.	TRBJ2-7	TRBV18	TGTGCCAGCTCACCAAGAGAGATCCACGAGCAGTACTTC	CASSPREIHEQYF
TRBD1	.	TRBJ2-1	TRBV18	TGTGCCAGCTCAGACAATACAGGGGGGATTAACAATGAGCAGTTCTTC	CASSDNTGGINNEQFF
.	.	TRBJ1-1	TRBV5-4	TGTGCCAGCAGCCCGGGAGTTGGGAGACTGAACACTGAAGCTTTCTTT	CASSPGVGRLNTEAFF
.	.	TRBJ1-2	TRBV5-1	TGCGCCAGCAGCCCGGGACGGCAAAGCTATGGCTACACCTTC	CASSPGRQSYGYTF
TRBD2	.	TRBJ2-1	TRBV28	TGTGCCAGCAGTTATGGACTAGCGGAGTTCTTC	CASSYGLAEFF
.	.	TRBJ2-1	TRBV5-4	TGTGCCAGCAGCTTGATGGGCGGGCGGAATGAGCAGTTCTTC	CASSLMGGRNEQFF
TRBD2	.	TRBJ2-2	TRBV5-1	TGCGCCACCGGACTAGCGGGAGGGCTGAACACCGGGGAGCTGTTTTTT	CATGLAGGLNTGELFF
TRBD2	.	TRBJ2-3	TRBV30	TGTGCCTGGAGCCTTTGGGGGGGAGATACGCAGTATTTT	CAWSLWGGDTQYF
.	.	TRBJ1-1	TRBV7-3	TGTGCCAGCAGCCTCGCCCCAGGGGTCAACACTGAAGCTTTCTTT	CASSLAPGVNTEAFF
.	.	TRBJ2-7	TRBV20-1	TGCAGTGCTCGAGACGGCTACGAGCAGTACTTC	CSARDGYEQYF
.	.	TRBJ1-5	TRBV7-2	TGTGCCAGCAGCTTAGACGGGTTGAGCAATCAGCCCCAGCATTTT	CASSLDGLSNQPQHF
.	.	TRBJ1-3	TRBV11-3	TGTGCCAGCAGCCCGGACGGTGGAAACACCATATATTTT	CASSPDGGNTIYF
TRBD2	.	TRBJ2-2	TRBV5-6	TGTGCCAGCAGCCTCCTAGCGGGAGTAAGTCCCGGGGAGCTGTTTTTT	CASSLLAGVSPGELFF
.	.	TRBJ2-3	TRBV30	TGTGCCTGGACAGCGGGTGGAAGCACAGATACGCAGTATTTT	CAWTAGGSTDTQYF
.	.	TRBJ1-3	TRBV5-4	TGTGCCAGCAGCTTGGGCCTCCCGACGGCCGGAAACACCATATATTTT	CASSLGLPTAGNTIYF
TRBD1	.	TRBJ2-2	TRBV10-3	TGTGCCATCAGGGAGACAGGGGATGTCGGGGAGCTGTTTTTT	CAIRETGDVGELFF
.	.	TRBJ2-1	TRBV5-1	TGCGCCAGCAGCTCAAACCCGACAAAGTACAATGAGCAGTTCTTC	CASSSNPTKYNEQFF
.	.	TRBJ2-1	TRBV18	TGTGCCAGCTCAACGAACAGGGACAATGAGCAGTTCTTC	CASSTNRDNEQFF
.	few	TRBJ1-2	TRBV4-2	TGTGCCAGCAGCCAAGATCGGGCCAACTATGGCTACACCTTC	CASSQDRANYGYTF
.	.	TRBJ2-1	TRBV5-1	.	CASKLSGPYNEQFF
.	.	TRBJ1-3	TRBV18	TGTGCCAGCTCACCAGTTCTGGCCAGGGGTACGGGAAACACCATATATTTT	CASSPVLARGTGNTIYF
.	.	TRBJ2-7	TRBV10-2	TGCGCCAGCACCCTTCAGGCTAGCGCAGCCTACGAGCAGTACTTC	CASTLQASAAYEQYF
TRBD1	.	TRBJ1-6	TRBV5-1	TGCGCCAGCAGCCGCGGGACAGGCGAAGATAATTCACCCCTCCACTTT	CASSRGTGEDNSPLHF
.	.	TRBJ2-5	TRBV19	TGTGCCGGACTCCACAGGGAAGGCGAGACCCAGTACTTC	CAGLHREGETQYF
.	.	TRBJ2-7	TRBV2	TGTGCCAGCAAAGGGCCCTCCTACGAGCAGTACTTC	CASKGPSYEQYF
.	.	TRBJ1-2	TRBV13	TGTGCCAGCAGCTGGACGGGGGACTATGGCTACACCTTC	CASSWTGDYGYTF
.	.	TRBJ1-4	TRBV29-1	TGCAGCGCCACCCCGGGCCACGACTATGAAAAACTGTTTTTT	CSATPGHDYEKLFF
.	.	TRBJ2-1	TRBV30	TGTGCCTGGAGTCTATCCCTAAGCTCCTACAATGAGCAGTTCTTC	CAWSLSLSSYNEQFF
.	.	TRBJ1-1	TRBV12-2	TGTGCAAGTCGCTCCCGGACAGGAATTACTGAAGCTTTCTTT	CASRSRTGITEAFF
.	.	TRBJ1-4	TRBV5-1	TGCGCCAGCAGCTCCTCATTTCGGGACGGGGAAAAACTGTTTTTT	CASSSSFRDGEKLFF
.	.	TRBJ1-1	TRBV7-8	TGTGCCAGCAGCTTCGACAGGCGGAACACTGAAGCTTTCTTT	CASSFDRRNTEAFF
.	.	TRBJ2-1	TRBV2	TGTGCCAGCAGTGATCTGCATGAGCAGTTCTTC	CASSDLHEQFF
TRBD1	.	TRBJ1-1	TRBV7-3	TGTGCCAGCAGCTCCGGGACAGTCAGCACTGAAGCTTTCTTT	CASSSGTVSTEAFF
.	.	TRBJ1-5	TRBV28	TGTGCCAGCAGTTTAGAGCAGGGGAAGTCTCAGCCCCAGCATTTT	CASSLEQGKSQPQHF
TRBD1	.	TRBJ1-2	TRBV6-1	TGTGCCAGCAGTGGATCAGACAGGGGCCCGGGGTATGGCTACACCTTC	CASSGSDRGPGYGYTF
TRBD1	few	TRBJ1-1	TRBV7-9	TGTGCCAGCAGTATACCGGGACAGCCAAACACTGAAGCTTTCTTT	CASSIPGQPNTEAFF
.	.	TRBJ1-1	TRBV29-1	TGCGGCGTTGAACTGAAGATCTTGAACACTGAAGCTTTCTTT	CGVELKILNTEAFF
.	.	TRBJ2-1	TRBV28	TGTGCCAGCGGAGGGAGATACAATGAGCAGTTCTTC	CASGGRYNEQFF
.	.	TRBJ2-1	TRBV7-9	TGTGCCAGCAGCTATAGCCACAATGAGCAGTTCTTC	CASSYSHNEQFF
.	.	TRBJ1-1	TRBV30	TGTGCCTGGGGGGACGAGGGAGAAGCTTTCTTT	CAWGDEGEAFF
.	.	TRBJ1-2	TRBV11-2	TGTGCCAGCAGCCTACGGGGTAGTGGCTACACCTTC	CASSLRGSGYTF
.	once	TRBJ2-5	TRBV19	TGTGCCAGTAGTAGAAAGGGGGAGCGAGAGACCCAGTACTTC	CASSRKGERETQYF